The 15 T cell receptor beta chains reported below all come from one sample, sequenced in a study of breast tumors, draining lymph nodes, adjacent tissues. TCRdb analysed the multiplex PCR reads with MiXCR anew, one entry per CDR3 protein. The sample has approximately 47,000 distinct CDR3 sequences, roughly 24% seen once; the top ten hold 8%. Source material: breast tumor tissue. The receptors derive from a female donor with breast cancer. Some clones in this sample may be carry-over from other donors' samples.

To note about this clonotype: Since a much larger clone is just one base distant, this may be a read error. V gene TRBV11-2 combines with J gene TRBJ2-5, with 8 bases identical to TRBD2. Germline-derived CDR1 and CDR2 are SGHAT and FQNNGV. The CDR3 runs 15 residues. CDR3 nucleotides: TGTGCCAGCAGCCCCAGCCTAGCGGGCCAAGAGACCCGGTACTTC. It yields the protein CASSPSLAGQETRYF. Using reference TRBV11-2 and TRBJ2-5 for the parts outside the CDR3, the full variable domain is EAGVAQSPRYKIIEKRQSVAFWCNPISGHATLYWYQQILGQGPKLLIQFQNNGVVDDSQLPKDRFSAERLKGVDSTLKIQPAKLEDSAVYLCASSPSLAGQETRYFGPGTRLLVL.

This clonotype was recorded many times. The V and J genes are TRBV5-1 and TRBJ2-2, with D possibly called TRBD1 or TRBD2 (5 bases each). CDR1 SGHRS and CDR2 YFSETQ come from the germline V gene. This CDR3 has 16 residues. Trimming pared 4 bases from V and 1 base from J, leaving 14 bases between. CDR3 protein: CASSQLGVGNTGELFF. In DNA, the CDR3 is TGCGCCAGCAGCCAACTAGGGGTCGGGAACACCGGGGAGCTGTTTTTT.

Turning to this clonotype: Given a much more abundant clone one base away, this may be a read error. The V call is TRBV20-1, the J call TRBJ1-2; 7 nucleotides agree with TRBD1. CDR3 length: 13 residues. Germline V gives CDR1 DFQATT, CDR2 SNEGSKA (reference sequence). With 5 bases clipped from V and 2 bases from J, the junction kept 5 bases outside the gene matches. CDR3 protein: CSAVDRSNYGYTF. The CDR3 DNA reads TGCAGTGCTGTGGACAGGAGCAACTATGGCTACACCTTC.

Of note for this clonotype: A read error is possible here, since a much larger clone lies one base away. V usage is TRBV18 and J usage is TRBJ2-3; unclear D gene. This CDR3 has 11 residues. Germline CDR1 is KGHSH and CDR2 is LQKENI. DNA for the CDR3: TGTGCCGGCTCACCAGGTCCTACCTGGGATTTT. Residues: CAGSPGPTWDF.

V usage is TRBV5-1 and J usage is TRBJ2-4; D gene ambiguous. Germline V gene sequence: CDR1 SGHRS, CDR2 YFSETQ. The CDR3 runs to 17 residues. The V and J ends lost 0 bases and 0 bases respectively, with 13 bases between them. In DNA, the CDR3 is TGCGCCAGCAGCTTGGCCCAGTTGGGGTTAGCCAAAAACATTCAGTACTTC. Translation: CASSLAQLGLAKNIQYF.

This clonotype has at least ten counts. The chain carries TRBV4-1 and TRBJ2-2, with TRBD1 matching 9 bases. The trim removed 2 bases at V and 4 bases at J, leaving 11 bases unmatched. Germline CDR1 is MGHRA and CDR2 is YSYEKL. The CDR3 sequence is 18 residues long. The CDR3, as DNA: TGCGCCAGCAGCCAATACACCGGGGGGACAGGGAGCACCGGGGAGCTGTTTTTT. This codes for CASSQYTGGTGSTGELFF.

A note on this clonotype: This may come from a read error, since a much larger clone is one base off. This rearrangement joins TRBV20-1 to TRBJ1-4; the match to TRBD1 covers 8 bases. Germline CDR1 DFQATT, CDR2 SNEGSKA (reference sequence). This CDR3 has 17 amino acids. The CDR3 region is CNANRPGQALTSEKLFF. DNA for the CDR3: TGCAATGCCAACCGCCCGGGACAGGCCCTTACTAGTGAAAAACTGTTTTTT.

The V gene is TRBV6-1, the J gene TRBJ2-1; 8 bases agree with TRBD2. Germline lookup yields CDR1 MNHNS and CDR2 SASEGT. Trimming removed 2 bases from V and 0 bases from J; junction bases left unmatched: 6. CDR3 size: 17 residues. Here the CDR3 reads CASSEMAGGLSYNEQFF. The CDR3 DNA reads as TGTGCCAGCAGTGAAATGGCGGGAGGTCTCTCCTACAATGAGCAGTTCTTC.

About this clonotype itself: A much larger clone differs by one base, so this may be a read error. The genes are TRBV12-3 or TRBV12-4 and TRBJ1-5; D uncertain. This CDR3 has 14 residues. CDR3 coding DNA: TGTGTCAGCAGCTCGGGAGTTAGCAATCAGCCCCAGCATTTT. Its translation: CVSSSGVSNQPQHF.

This clonotype was counted ten times or more. The V and J genes are TRBV10-1 and TRBJ2-3; 11 nucleotides line up with TRBD2. This CDR3 has 15 amino acids. Germline V gene data show CDR1 as WNHNN and CDR2 as SYGVQD (reference sequence). With V trimmed by 7 bases and J by 2 bases, 5 bases remained unmatched. The CDR3 DNA reads TGCGCCAGCACGCCTAGCGGGGGGACCACAGATACGCAGTATTTT. As protein: CASTPSGGTTDTQYF.

The chain is built from TRBV11-1 and TRBJ2-5, with D possibly matching TRBD2 (6 bases). The CDR3 runs 11 residues. Per the germline V gene, CDR1 is SGHAT and CDR2 is FQDESV (reference sequence). DNA of the CDR3: TGTACTAGCAGCTTCGGCGAGACCCAGTACTTC. This codes for CTSSFGETQYF. Drawing the rest from reference TRBV11-1 and TRBJ2-5, the complete variable domain is EAEVAQSPRYKITEKSQAVAFWCDPISGHATLYWYRQILGQGPELLVQFQDESVVDDSQLPKDRFSAERLKGVDSTLKIQPAELGDSAMYLCTSSFGETQYFGPGTRLLVL.

This clonotype was counted many times. The chain combines TRBV6-1 with TRBJ1-2, with TRBD1 matching 11 bases. The trim removed 6 bases at V and 1 base at J, leaving 7 bases unmatched. The CDR3 consists of 16 residues. Germline V gives CDR1 MNHNS, CDR2 SASEGT. The CDR3 DNA reads as TGTGCCAGCAGCTCCGGGACAGGGGGAAGTAACTATGGCTACACCTTC. Protein: CASSSGTGGSNYGYTF.

This clonotype was recorded at least ten times. The genes are TRBV20-1 and TRBJ2-2; 10 bases are shared with TRBD2. CDR1 is DFQATT and CDR2 is SNEGSKA in the germline V gene (reference sequence). Losses at the gene ends were 0 bases for V and 2 bases for J; bases not matched to a gene: 3. The CDR3 totals 16 residues. CDR3 loop: CSARDKREGNTGELFF. The CDR3, as DNA: TGCAGTGCTAGAGATAAGCGGGAGGGAAACACCGGGGAGCTGTTTTTT.

This clonotype was counted many times. The chain carries TRBV4-1 and TRBJ2-3; 12 nucleotides agree with TRBD2. The germline CDR1 and CDR2 sequences are MGHRA and YSYEKL. The trim removed 2 bases at V and 0 bases at J, leaving 15 bases unmatched. The CDR3 covers 21 residues. CDR3 bases: TGCGCCAGCAGCCAACCCGGAATGCGACTAGCGGGGGTTTCTAGCACAGATACGCAGTATTTT. Translated: CASSQPGMRLAGVSSTDTQYF.

At least ten counts were recorded for this clonotype. This chain joins TRBV15 and TRBJ2-3, with D uncertain. V was trimmed by 5 bases and J by 5 bases, leaving 8 bases between them. CDR3 length: 12 amino acids. Germline CDR1 and CDR2: LNHNV and YYDKDF (reference sequence). The CDR3 bases are TGTGCCACCAGCTCCCTTCGAGATACGCAGTATTTT. Its translation: CATSSLRDTQYF.